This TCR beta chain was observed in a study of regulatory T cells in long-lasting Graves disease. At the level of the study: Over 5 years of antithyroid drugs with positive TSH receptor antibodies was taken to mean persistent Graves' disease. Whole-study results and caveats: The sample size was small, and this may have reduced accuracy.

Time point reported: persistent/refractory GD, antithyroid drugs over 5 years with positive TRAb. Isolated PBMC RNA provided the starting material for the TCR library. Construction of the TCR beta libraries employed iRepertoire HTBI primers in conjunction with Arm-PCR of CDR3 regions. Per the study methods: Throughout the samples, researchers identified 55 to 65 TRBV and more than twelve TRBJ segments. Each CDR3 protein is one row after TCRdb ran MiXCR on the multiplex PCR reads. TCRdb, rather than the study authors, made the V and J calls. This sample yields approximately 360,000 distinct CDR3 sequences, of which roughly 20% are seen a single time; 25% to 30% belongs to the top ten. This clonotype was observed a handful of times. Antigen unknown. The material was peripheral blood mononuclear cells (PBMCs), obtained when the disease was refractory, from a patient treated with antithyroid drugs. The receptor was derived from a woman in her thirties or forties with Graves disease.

CDR3 protein: CSVDNYGYTF. In DNA, the CDR3 is TGCAGCGTTGACAACTATGGCTACACCTTC. V is TRBV29-1 and J is TRBJ1-2; D ambiguous. This CDR3 contains 10 residues. Germline V gives CDR1 SQVTM, CDR2 ANQGSEA. V shed 3 bases and J shed 2 bases, with 1 base lying between them.